Each of the 30 T cell receptor beta chains below was sequenced from the same sample in a study of blood T cell repertoires in COVID-19. TCRdb's copy holds only in-frame clones and misses some; the assay was immunoSEQ multiplex PCR. The repertoire holds around 370,000 clones, more than 75% seen once, with more than 1% in the top ten. The material sequenced was PBMCs or T cells enriched from blood (not recorded which). The receptors stem from a woman aged 18-29 years who had recovered from COVID-19.

The chain has TRBV5-1 and TRBJ1-2, with 9 bases identical to TRBD1. Germline-derived CDR1 and CDR2 are SGHRS and YFSETQ. V gave up 4 bases and J gave up 6 bases; unmatched junction bases: 7. CDR3 length: 14 residues. The chain's CDR3 is CASSIGTGKDGYTF. The CDR3 DNA reads TGCGCCAGCAGCATCGGGACAGGGAAAGATGGCTACACCTTC.

This clone was counted once. The chain is built from TRBV3-1 (or the pseudogene TRBV3-2) and TRBJ1-1; D might be TRBD1 (5 bases). This CDR3 region has 15 residues. Germline V gene data show CDR1 as LGHDT and CDR2 as YNNKEL (reference sequence). V was shortened by 7 bases and J by 1 base, with 16 bases between the two germline ends. For the CDR3, the DNA is TGTGCCAGCACCTCGACTTGGGGCTCGAACACTGAAGCTTTCTTT. Protein sequence: CASTSTWGSNTEAFF.

J is TRBJ1-2 and V is TRBV7-9; D remains ambiguous. Trimming removed 2 bases at V and 7 bases at J, with 14 bases between. The CDR3 consists of 14 residues. Germline values: CDR1 SEHNR, CDR2 FQNEAQ (reference sequence). The CDR3, as DNA: TGTGCCAGCAGCTTAATACTTGATACTTCTGGCTACACCTTC. It yields the protein CASSLILDTSGYTF.

The chain recombines TRBV9 with TRBJ2-5; perhaps TRBD1 as D (5 bases). Germline V gives CDR1 SGDLS, CDR2 YYNGEE. V was clipped by 4 bases and J by 3 bases, with 22 bases between them. This CDR3 has 17 amino acids. The CDR3 sequence is CASSPEVGPGWKETQYF. CDR3 DNA sequence: TGTGCCAGCAGCCCAGAGGTCGGGCCAGGGTGGAAAGAGACCCAGTACTTC.

The V gene is TRBV5-8, the J gene TRBJ1-3; 9 bases fit TRBD1. V lost 10 bases and J lost 1; bases outside the gene matches: 12. This CDR3 region has 16 residues. The V gene's germline CDR1 is SGHTS and CDR2 YDEGEE. This CDR3 reads CAGGYRGLSSGNTIYF. CDR3 DNA sequence: TGTGCCGGTGGGTACAGGGGGCTTTCATCTGGAAACACCATATATTTT. Full variable domain (remainder filled in from reference TRBV5-8 and TRBJ1-3): EAGVTQSPTHLIKTRGQQATLRCSPISGHTSVYWYQQALGLGLQFLLWYDEGEERNRGNFPPRFSGRQFPNYSSELNVNALELEDSALYLCAGGYRGLSSGNTIYFGEGSWLTVV.

The rearrangement links TRBV9 to TRBJ2-1, with 8 bases that match TRBD2. Germline V gene lookup returns CDR1 SGDLS and CDR2 YYNGEE. The CDR3 has 16 residues. J lost 12 bases, V lost 1 base, and 15 bases had no gene match. CDR3 residues: CASSVTIGLAGGGQFF. CDR3 nucleotides: TGTGCCAGCAGCGTAACTATAGGACTAGCAGGAGGTGGGCAGTTCTTC.

This chain links TRBV19 with TRBJ2-7, with 9 bases identical to TRBD1. Germline CDR1 reads LNHDA; CDR2 reads SQIVND (reference sequence). The V gene end was trimmed by 6 bases and the J gene end by 6 bases; junction bases not matched to a gene: 15. This CDR3 region has 16 residues. CDR3 DNA sequence: TGTGCCAGTAGGGGACTTTTCCGGGACAGGGTTACCGAGCAGTACTTC. Translation gives CASRGLFRDRVTEQYF.

With regard to this clone: At one end, the junction sequence differs from germline, possibly due to a read error. The chain has TRBV10-3 and TRBJ1-2; TRBD1 matches at 7 bases. Looked up from germline, CDR1 is ENHRY and CDR2 is SYGVKD. The CDR3 spans 14 residues. This CDR3 reads CAISVPGTVYDYTF. Written as DNA, the CDR3 is TGTGCCATCAGTGTGCCCGGGACAGTCTATGACTACACCTTC.

V usage is TRBV11-2 and J usage is TRBJ2-2; a weak D match, TRBD2 (5 bases). The V gene lost 2 bases and the J gene lost 4 bases, with 14 bases spanning the gap. Germline CDR1 SGHAT, CDR2 FQNNGV. The length of the CDR3 is 16 residues. CDR3: CASSLRVEEVTGELFF. In DNA form, the CDR3 reads TGTGCCAGCAGCTTACGCGTGGAGGAAGTCACCGGGGAGCTGTTTTTT.

The rearrangement links TRBV19 to TRBJ2-1, with 8 bases aligning to TRBD2. V dropped 3 bases and J dropped 5; count of bases not matched to a gene: 6. This CDR3 spans 15 amino acids. The V gene's germline CDR1 is LNHDA and CDR2 SQIVND (reference sequence). CDR3 region: CASSMRRGVHNEQFF. In DNA, the CDR3 is TGTGCCAGTAGTATGCGGCGGGGGGTCCACAATGAGCAGTTCTTC.

The V call is TRBV9, the J call TRBJ1-1; D is unresolved. The CDR3 is made up of 16 amino acids. In germline, CDR1 is SGDLS, CDR2 YYNGEE. Trimming shortened V by 3 bases and J by 1 base, and 16 bases separated the two germline ends. The CDR3 sequence is CASSEPLPGENTEAFF. CDR3 DNA sequence: TGTGCCAGCAGCGAACCCCTCCCCGGGGAGAACACTGAAGCTTTCTTT.

The chain couples TRBV4-1 to TRBJ2-7; TRBD1 aligns across 8 bases. The germline V gene encodes CDR1 MGHRA and CDR2 YSYEKL. V lost 4 bases, J lost 0 bases, and 8 bases stayed unmatched. The CDR3 is 16 residues long. CDR3 DNA sequence: TGCGCCAGCAGCCCGGACAGGGTCTCGCTCTCCTACGAGCAGTACTTC. It codes for CASSPDRVSLSYEQYF.

Written as DNA, the CDR3 is TGTGCCAGCTCACCCCAGGGGAGTTCACCCCTCCACTTT. Residues: CASSPQGSSPLHF. The V call is TRBV18, the J call TRBJ1-6, with D possibly being TRBD1 (6 bases). The germline CDR1 and CDR2 sequences are KGHSH and LQKENI. The CDR3 length is 13 residues. V lost 3 bases and J 9 bases, leaving 9 bases between the germline ends. Using reference TRBV18 and TRBJ1-6 for the parts outside the CDR3, the full variable domain is NAGVMQNPRHLVRRRGQEARLRCSPMKGHSHVYWYRQLPEEGLKFMVYLQKENIIDESGMPKERFSAEFPKEGPSILRIQQVVRGDSAAYFCASSPQGSSPLHFGNGTRLTVT.

The CDR3 region has the DNA TGTGCCAGCAGCTTAGTTGGTAGCGGGGGGATTTGGTTAAGCGCAGATACGCAGTATTTT. Residues: CASSLVGSGGIWLSADTQYF. The chain combines TRBV11-3 with TRBJ2-3; 10 positions agree with TRBD2. The CDR3 extends over 20 amino acids. V shed 1 base and J 4 bases; nucleotides not matched to a gene: 17. Germline lookup yields CDR1 SGHNT and CDR2 YENEEA.

V is TRBV11-2 and J is TRBJ1-5; D not resolved. Germline V CDR1 and CDR2: SGHAT, FQNNGV. Trimming took off 0 bases at V and 7 bases at J, with 7 bases between the two ends. The CDR3 covers 13 residues. CDR3 DNA: TGTGCCAGCAGCTTAGATCGGGGACAGCCCCAGCATTTT. Translation gives CASSLDRGQPQHF. Full variable domain (outside the CDR3, taken from reference TRBV11-2 and TRBJ1-5): EAGVAQSPRYKIIEKRQSVAFWCNPISGHATLYWYQQILGQGPKLLIQFQNNGVVDDSQLPKDRFSAERLKGVDSTLKIQPAKLEDSAVYLCASSLDRGQPQHFGDGTRLSIL.

This chain joins TRBV15 and TRBJ1-5; a possible D gene is TRBD1 (6 bases). Germline CDR1 reads LNHNV; CDR2 reads YYDKDF (reference sequence). The V end lost 1 base, the J end lost 0 bases, and 10 bases lay between the germline ends. The CDR3 extends over 16 amino acids. CDR3 protein: CATSRGDTYSNQPQHF. The DNA for the CDR3 is TGTGCCACCAGCAGAGGGGACACATATAGCAATCAGCCCCAGCATTTT.

The gene calls are TRBV25-1 and TRBJ2-7; TRBD2 matches at 9 bases. Trimming at V came to 2 bases and at J to 4 bases, leaving 3 bases not matched to a gene. The CDR3 extends over 14 amino acids. Germline loops: CDR1 MGHDK, CDR2 SYGVNS. CDR3 sequence: CASSELAGLYEQYF. The CDR3 DNA reads TGTGCCAGCAGTGAACTAGCGGGGCTATACGAGCAGTACTTC.

The chain couples TRBV9 to TRBJ2-1; 8 bases line up with TRBD2. The CDR3 runs 16 residues. The trim removed 3 bases at V and 2 bases at J, leaving 7 bases unmatched. Per the germline V gene, CDR1 is SGDLS and CDR2 is YYNGEE. The CDR3 DNA sequence: TGTGCCAGCAGCGCCCGGGGGGGTCTGGCCTACAATGAGCAGTTCTTC. This translates into CASSARGGLAYNEQFF.

The gene calls are TRBV5-1 and TRBJ2-2; 10 bases fit TRBD2. This CDR3 has 17 residues. Looked up from germline, CDR1 is SGHRS and CDR2 is YFSETQ. V was clipped by 4 bases and J by 0 bases; unmatched bases: 6. The CDR3 DNA follows: TGCGCCAGCAGCCTCAGACTAGCGGGCGCGAACACCGGGGAGCTGTTTTTT. This sequence encodes CASSLRLAGANTGELFF. Full variable domain (missing parts from reference TRBV5-1 and TRBJ2-2): KAGVTQTPRYLIKTRGQQVTLSCSPISGHRSVSWYQQTPGQGLQFLFEYFSETQRNKGNFPGRFSGRQFSNSRSEMNVSTLELGDSALYLCASSLRLAGANTGELFFGEGSRLTVL.

The genes are TRBV27 and TRBJ1-2, with D hard to call. Germline CDR1 and CDR2: MNHEY and SMNVEV (reference sequence). The CDR3 totals 15 residues. The V gene lost 3 bases and the J gene lost 2 bases, with 13 bases spanning the gap. CDR3 region: CASSFPPPGNYGYTF. Here the CDR3 DNA reads TGTGCCAGCAGTTTCCCGCCACCGGGGAACTATGGCTACACCTTC.

V is TRBV27 and J is TRBJ2-6; TRBD1 matches at 7 bases. Trimming took 3 bases from V and 0 from J; bases not matched to a gene: 5. Germline-derived CDR1 and CDR2 are MNHEY and SMNVEV (reference sequence). The CDR3 is 17 amino acids. CDR3 sequence: CASSFRQGTSGANVLTF. In DNA, the CDR3 is TGTGCCAGCAGTTTTAGACAGGGAACCTCTGGGGCCAACGTCCTGACTTTC.

The rearrangement joins TRBV14 to TRBJ1-2; D call uncertain. The ends were cut back, 5 bases at V and 5 bases at J, with 21 bases in the middle. The V gene's germline CDR1 is SGHDN and CDR2 FVKESK. This CDR3 is built from 16 residues. CDR3 residues: CASSLFRNSGWYGYTF. The CDR3 coding sequence is TGTGCCAGCAGCTTATTTAGGAACTCGGGGTGGTATGGCTACACCTTC.

The chain couples TRBV7-9 to TRBJ1-1; 9 bases are a match to TRBD1. V shed 5 bases, J shed 5 bases, and the junction held 9 bases outside the gene matches. This CDR3 contains 15 residues. Per germline, CDR1 SEHNR and CDR2 FQNEAQ (reference sequence). CDR3 protein: CASSVATGGGTEAFF. Written as DNA, the CDR3 is TGTGCCAGCAGCGTTGCGACAGGGGGAGGGACTGAAGCTTTCTTT. Full variable domain (remainder filled in from reference TRBV7-9 and TRBJ1-1): DTGVSQNPRHKITKRGQNVTFRCDPISEHNRLYWYRQTLGQGPEFLTYFQNEAQLEKSRLLSDRFSAERPKGSFSTLEIQRTEQGDSAMYLCASSVATGGGTEAFFGQGTRLTVV.

The V and J genes are TRBV7-9 and TRBJ2-5; weak D call: TRBD2 (7 bases). V lost 6 bases and J 3 bases, leaving 14 bases between the germline ends. The germline V gene encodes CDR1 SEHNR and CDR2 FQNEAQ (reference sequence). The CDR3 sequence is 14 residues long. The CDR3 spells CASSSRGQEETQYF. Here the CDR3 DNA reads TGTGCCAGCAGTTCGCGGGGGCAGGAAGAGACCCAGTACTTC. Full variable domain (rest looked up from reference TRBV7-9 and TRBJ2-5): DTGVSQNPRHKITKRGQNVTFRCDPISEHNRLYWYRQTLGQGPEFLTYFQNEAQLEKSRLLSDRFSAERPKGSFSTLEIQRTEQGDSAMYLCASSSRGQEETQYFGPGTRLLVL.

The chain has TRBV9 and TRBJ1-1, with TRBD1 matching 9 bases. The germline V gene encodes CDR1 SGDLS and CDR2 YYNGEE. The V gene end was trimmed by 0 bases and the J gene end by 1 base; junction bases not matched to a gene: 4. The CDR3 contains 16 residues. The CDR3: CASSVDNRGPNTEAFF. The CDR3 DNA sequence: TGTGCCAGCAGCGTAGATAACAGGGGGCCGAACACTGAAGCTTTCTTT.

The genes are TRBV7-6 and TRBJ1-2; a possible D gene is TRBD1 (5 bases). This CDR3 spans 15 amino acids. V was trimmed by 1 base and J by 1 base, leaving 10 bases between them. Germline V gene data show CDR1 as SGHVS and CDR2 as FNYEAQ. Here the CDR3 reads CASSLGGVSNYGYTF. The CDR3, as DNA: TGTGCCAGCAGCTTAGGGGGCGTTAGTAACTATGGCTACACCTTC.

The rearrangement uses TRBV6-5 and TRBJ2-3; tentatively, D is TRBD1 (5 bases). The CDR3 covers 12 residues. Per germline, CDR1 MNHEY and CDR2 SVGAGI. The V gene lost 4 bases and the J gene lost 7 bases, with 9 bases spanning the gap. The chain's CDR3 is CASSSQGNTQYF. The CDR3 DNA is TGTGCCAGCAGTTCTCAGGGAAATACGCAGTATTTT.

The chain is built from TRBV6-5 and TRBJ1-6, with TRBD1 identical over 11 bases. This CDR3 has 14 amino acids. The ends lost 7 bases at V and 9 bases at J; junction bases unmatched: 5. Germline CDR1 MNHEY, CDR2 SVGAGI. DNA of the CDR3: TGTGCCAGCACCCCGGACAGGGGGCTTTCACCCCTCCACTTT. This sequence encodes CASTPDRGLSPLHF.

This chain uses TRBV7-2 with TRBJ2-7, with TRBD2 identical over 9 bases. The ends lost 5 bases at V and 6 bases at J; junction bases unmatched: 11. The CDR3 is 15 amino acids. Germline CDR1 reads SGHTA; CDR2 reads FQGNSA. The CDR3 here is CASSPQRAGGPEQYF. CDR3 nucleotides: TGTGCCAGCAGCCCACAGAGGGCGGGGGGGCCCGAGCAGTACTTC. Using reference TRBV7-2 and TRBJ2-7 for the parts outside the CDR3, the full variable domain is GAGVSQSPSNKVTEKGKDVELRCDPISGHTALYWYRQSLGQGLEFLIYFQGNSAPDKSGLPSDRFSAERTGGSVSTLTIQRTQQEDSAVYLCASSPQRAGGPEQYFGPGTRLTVT.

This clone has only one observation. The CDR3 protein is CASSSGSNEKLFF. Here the CDR3 DNA reads TGCGCCAGCAGTTCCGGGAGTAATGAAAAACTGTTTTTT. The rearrangement links TRBV5-1 to TRBJ1-4; no definite D call. Trimming shortened V by 5 bases and J by 4 bases, and 9 bases separated the two germline ends. The CDR3 spans 13 residues. Germline CDR1 is SGHRS and CDR2 is YFSETQ.